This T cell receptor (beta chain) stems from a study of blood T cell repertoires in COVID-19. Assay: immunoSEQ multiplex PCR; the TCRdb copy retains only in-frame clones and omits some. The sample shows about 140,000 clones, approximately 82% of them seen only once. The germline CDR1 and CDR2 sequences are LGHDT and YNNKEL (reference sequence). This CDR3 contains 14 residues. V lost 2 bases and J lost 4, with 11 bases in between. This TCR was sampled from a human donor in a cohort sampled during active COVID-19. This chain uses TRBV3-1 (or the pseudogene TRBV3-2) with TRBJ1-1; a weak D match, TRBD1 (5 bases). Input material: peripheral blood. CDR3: CASSQPGLFTEAFF. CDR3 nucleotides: TGTGCCAGCAGCCAACCAGGGTTGTTCACTGAAGCTTTCTTT.